These 4 T cell receptor beta chains were all obtained from the same sample, sequenced in a study of technical replicates of blood from several donors. The repertoire was sequenced with immunoSEQ multiplex PCR; TCRdb's copy has only in-frame clones and lacks some. The table includes around 60,000 clones, nearly 95% detected once. Material: PBMCs. These receptors originate from a human donor in good health. Some clones in this sample may be carry-over from other donors' samples.

V gene TRBV4-1 combines with J gene TRBJ1-6; the match to TRBD1 covers 8 bases. This CDR3 is built from 15 residues. The ends lost 4 bases at V and 6 bases at J; junction bases unmatched: 5. Germline lookup yields CDR1 MGHRA and CDR2 YSYEKL. The chain's CDR3 is CASSLEQGGNSPLHF. In nucleotides, the CDR3 is TGCGCCAGCAGCCTGGAACAGGGGGGTAATTCACCCCTCCACTTT.

The V and J genes are TRBV19 and TRBJ2-7; the D is unclear. This CDR3 contains 14 residues. CDR1 is LNHDA and CDR2 is SQIVND in the germline V gene (reference sequence). With 5 bases removed from V and 6 bases from J, the gap between germline ends came to 17 bases. The CDR3 loop reads CASSPPGAFSEQYF. In DNA, the CDR3 is TGTGCCAGTAGTCCTCCCGGTGCGTTCTCCGAGCAGTACTTC.

V usage is TRBV5-4 and J usage is TRBJ1-2; D remains ambiguous. This CDR3 is 13 amino acids long. The germline V gene encodes CDR1 SGHNT and CDR2 YYREEE (reference sequence). V dropped 4 bases and J dropped 4 bases, with 11 bases sitting between them. CDR3 DNA sequence: TGTGCCAGCAGCCTAAACCGGGGCTATGGCTACACCTTC. As protein: CASSLNRGYGYTF.

The V gene is TRBV6-6, the J gene TRBJ1-5, with 8 bases matching TRBD1. Germline values: CDR1 MNHNY, CDR2 SVGAGI (reference sequence). The CDR3 is made up of 15 amino acids. J lost 7 bases, V lost 2 bases, and 7 bases had no gene match. CDR3 protein: CASSYEGQGGQPQHF. DNA of the CDR3: TGTGCCAGCAGTTACGAAGGACAGGGTGGCCAGCCCCAGCATTTT.